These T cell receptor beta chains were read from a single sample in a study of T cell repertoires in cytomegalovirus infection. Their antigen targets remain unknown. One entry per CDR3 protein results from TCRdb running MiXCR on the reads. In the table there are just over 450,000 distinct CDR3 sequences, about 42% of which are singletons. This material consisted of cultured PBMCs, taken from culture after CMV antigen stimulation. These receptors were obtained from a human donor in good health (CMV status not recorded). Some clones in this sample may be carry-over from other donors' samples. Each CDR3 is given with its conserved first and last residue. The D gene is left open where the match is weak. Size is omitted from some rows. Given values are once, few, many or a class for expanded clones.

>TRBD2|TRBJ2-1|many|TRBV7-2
TGTGCCAGCAGCTTAGCGGCGGGGGGGCCGTACAATGAGCAGTTCTTC
CASSLAAGGPYNEQFF
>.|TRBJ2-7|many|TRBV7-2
TGTGCCAGCAGCTTGTTGCACAGAATCTACGAGCAGTACTTC
CASSLLHRIYEQYF
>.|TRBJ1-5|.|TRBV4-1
TGCGCCAGCAGCCAAGATAGGACTAGGCCCCAGCATTTT
CASSQDRTRPQHF
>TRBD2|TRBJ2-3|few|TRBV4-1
TGCGCCAGCAGCCAACCCTATCGGGGGGGAACAGATACGCAGTATTTT
CASSQPYRGGTDTQYF
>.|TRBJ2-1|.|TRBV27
TGTGCCAGCAGTGTGGGGAAGGCCTACAATGAGCAGTTCTTC
CASSVGKAYNEQFF
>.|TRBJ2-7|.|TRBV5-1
TGCGCCAGCGTCAGTCCCGGGTACGAGCAGTACTTC
CASVSPGYEQYF
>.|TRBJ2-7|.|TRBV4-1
TGCGCCAGCAGCCAAGATGGGGTCGAGCAGTACTTC
CASSQDGVEQYF
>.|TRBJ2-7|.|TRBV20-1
TGCAGTGCTAGAGATGAGGCTAGCGCGCCCTACGAGCAGTACTTC
CSARDEASAPYEQYF
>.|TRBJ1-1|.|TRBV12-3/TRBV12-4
TGTGCCGGTTCCTCCCACCACATTGCGGTAGGGAGTACTGAAGCTTTCTTT
CAGSSHHIAVGSTEAFF
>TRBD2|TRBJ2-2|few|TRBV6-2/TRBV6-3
TGTGCCAGCAGTTTACTAGCGGGATCCGGGGAGCTGTTTTTT
CASSLLAGSGELFF
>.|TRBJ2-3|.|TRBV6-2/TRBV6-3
TGTGCCAGCAGTGAACGGCCCTTCAGCACAGATACGCAGTATTTT
CASSERPFSTDTQYF
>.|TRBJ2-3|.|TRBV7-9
TGTGCCAGCAACGGGGGAAGGACAGATACGCAGTATTTT
CASNGGRTDTQYF
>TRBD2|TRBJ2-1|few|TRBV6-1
TGTGCCAGCAGGAGGGTGACTAGCGGGAGTGATGAGCAGTTCTTC
CASRRVTSGSDEQFF
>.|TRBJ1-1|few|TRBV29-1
TGCAGCGTTGACGAGGGGACTGGGGCTTTCTTT
CSVDEGTGAFF
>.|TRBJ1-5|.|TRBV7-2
TGTGCCAGCAGCCGCTCCCTGAATGGCAATCAGCCCCAGCATTTT
CASSRSLNGNQPQHF
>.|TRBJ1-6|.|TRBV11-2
TGTGCCAGCAGCCCAGTACGGGGACCCAAAGGGTCACCCCTCCACTTT
CASSPVRGPKGSPLHF
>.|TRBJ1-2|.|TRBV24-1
TGTGCCACCAGTGGCTACACCTTC
CATSGYTF
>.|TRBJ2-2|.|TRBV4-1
TGCGCCAGCAGCCAAGGCCGGGGGCAGGTCGGGGAGCTGTTTTTT
CASSQGRGQVGELFF
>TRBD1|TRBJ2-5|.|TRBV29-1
TGCAGCGTTGTGGGACAGGGGGACCAAGAGACCCAGTACTTC
CSVVGQGDQETQYF
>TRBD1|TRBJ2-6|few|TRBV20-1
TGCAGTGCTAGAGGACAGGGCGAATCTGGGGCCAACGTCCTGACTTTC
CSARGQGESGANVLTF
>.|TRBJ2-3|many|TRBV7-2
TGTGCCAGCAGCTTACTCGGGGTGGGAGATACGCAGTATTTT
CASSLLGVGDTQYF
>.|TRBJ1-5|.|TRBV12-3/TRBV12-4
TGTGCCAGCAGCGACCTCGGAACTCAGCCCCAGCATTTT
CASSDLGTQPQHF
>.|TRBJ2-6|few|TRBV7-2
TGTGCCAGCAGCTCATACTCTGGGGCCAACGTCCTGACTTTC
CASSSYSGANVLTF
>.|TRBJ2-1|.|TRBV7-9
TGTGCCGGTAGACTAGTTAACAATGAGCAGTTCTTC
CAGRLVNNEQFF
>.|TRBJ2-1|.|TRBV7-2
TGTGCCAGCAGGCACGCAGGGTCCTACAATGAGCAGTTCTTC
CASRHAGSYNEQFF